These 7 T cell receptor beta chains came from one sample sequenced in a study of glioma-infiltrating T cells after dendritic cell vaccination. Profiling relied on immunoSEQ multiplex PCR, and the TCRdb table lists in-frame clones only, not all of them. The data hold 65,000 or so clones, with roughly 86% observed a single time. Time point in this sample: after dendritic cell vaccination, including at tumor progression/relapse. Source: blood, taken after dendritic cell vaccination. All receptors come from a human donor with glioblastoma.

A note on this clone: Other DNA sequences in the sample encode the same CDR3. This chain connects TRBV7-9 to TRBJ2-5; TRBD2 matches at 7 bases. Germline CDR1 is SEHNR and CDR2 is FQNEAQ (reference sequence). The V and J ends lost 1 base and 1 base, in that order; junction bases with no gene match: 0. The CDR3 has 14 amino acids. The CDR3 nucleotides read TGTGCCAGCAGCTTAGGGGGGGGCCAAGAGACCCAGTACTTC. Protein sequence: CASSLGGGQETQYF.

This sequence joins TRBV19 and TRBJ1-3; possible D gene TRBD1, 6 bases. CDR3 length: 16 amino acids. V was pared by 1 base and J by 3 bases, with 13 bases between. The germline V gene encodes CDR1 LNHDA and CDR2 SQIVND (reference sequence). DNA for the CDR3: TGTGCCAGTAGTATAGCCTCCAGGGGATATGGAAACACCATATATTTT. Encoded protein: CASSIASRGYGNTIYF.

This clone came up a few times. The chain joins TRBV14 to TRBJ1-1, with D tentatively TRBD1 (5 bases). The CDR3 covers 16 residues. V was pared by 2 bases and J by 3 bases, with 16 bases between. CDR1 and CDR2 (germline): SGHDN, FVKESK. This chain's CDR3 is CASSQYRSIEDTEAFF. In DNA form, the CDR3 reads TGTGCCAGCAGCCAATACAGGTCTATTGAGGACACTGAAGCTTTCTTT.

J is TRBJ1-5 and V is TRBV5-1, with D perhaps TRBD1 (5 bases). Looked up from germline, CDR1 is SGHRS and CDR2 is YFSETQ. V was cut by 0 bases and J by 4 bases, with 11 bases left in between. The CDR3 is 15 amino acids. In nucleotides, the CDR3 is TGCGCCAGCAGCTTGGAAGGGGCCCCGAATCAGCCCCAGCATTTT. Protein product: CASSLEGAPNQPQHF. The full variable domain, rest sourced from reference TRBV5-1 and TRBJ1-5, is KAGVTQTPRYLIKTRGQQVTLSCSPISGHRSVSWYQQTPGQGLQFLFEYFSETQRNKGNFPGRFSGRQFSNSRSEMNVSTLELGDSALYLCASSLEGAPNQPQHFGDGTRLSIL.

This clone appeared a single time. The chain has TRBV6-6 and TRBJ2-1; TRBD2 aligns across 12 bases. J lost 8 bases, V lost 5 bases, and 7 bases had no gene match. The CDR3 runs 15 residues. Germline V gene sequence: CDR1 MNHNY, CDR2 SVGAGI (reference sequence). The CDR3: CASSNPSGGAYEQFF. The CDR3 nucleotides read TGTGCCAGCAGTAACCCTAGCGGGGGGGCCTATGAGCAGTTCTTC.

This CDR3 reads CAIRDYTGELFF. CDR3 nucleotide sequence: TGTGCCATCAGGGACTACACCGGGGAGCTGTTTTTT. J is TRBJ2-2 and V is TRBV10-3; D may be TRBD2 (5 bases). Per the germline V gene, CDR1 is ENHRY and CDR2 is SYGVKD. CDR3 length: 12 amino acids. The V end was cut by 6 bases, the J end by 3 bases, with 5 bases between.

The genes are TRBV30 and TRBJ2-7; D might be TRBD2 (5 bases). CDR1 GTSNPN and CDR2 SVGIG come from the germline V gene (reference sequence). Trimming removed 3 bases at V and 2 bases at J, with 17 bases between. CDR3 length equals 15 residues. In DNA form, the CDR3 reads TGTGCCTGGAGGGGTCAGGACTTTGACCCCTACGAGCAGTACTTC. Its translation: CAWRGQDFDPYEQYF.